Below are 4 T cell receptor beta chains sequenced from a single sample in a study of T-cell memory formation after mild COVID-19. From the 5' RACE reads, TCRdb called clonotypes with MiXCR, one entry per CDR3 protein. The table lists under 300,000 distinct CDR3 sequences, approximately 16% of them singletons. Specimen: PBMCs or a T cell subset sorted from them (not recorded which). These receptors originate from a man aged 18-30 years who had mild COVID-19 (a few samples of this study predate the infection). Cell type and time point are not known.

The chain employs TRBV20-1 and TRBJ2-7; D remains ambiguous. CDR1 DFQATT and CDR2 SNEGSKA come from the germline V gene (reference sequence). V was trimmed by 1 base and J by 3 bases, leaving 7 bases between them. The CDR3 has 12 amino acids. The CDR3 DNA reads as TGCAGTGCTAGAGTCTCAGGCTACGAGCAGTACTTC. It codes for CSARVSGYEQYF.

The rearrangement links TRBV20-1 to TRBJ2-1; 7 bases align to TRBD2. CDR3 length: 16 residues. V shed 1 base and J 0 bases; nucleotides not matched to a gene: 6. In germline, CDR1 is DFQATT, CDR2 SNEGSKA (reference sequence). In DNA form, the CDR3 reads TGCAGTGCTAGAGGTGGCGGGGGAGGCTCCTACAATGAGCAGTTCTTC. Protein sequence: CSARGGGGGSYNEQFF.

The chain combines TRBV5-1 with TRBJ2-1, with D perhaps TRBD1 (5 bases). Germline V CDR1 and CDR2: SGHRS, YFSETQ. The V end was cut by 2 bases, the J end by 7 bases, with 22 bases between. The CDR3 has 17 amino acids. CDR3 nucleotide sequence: TGCGCCAGCAGCTTTCTTACCGGTGGTGGGGCCGGAAATGAGCAGTTCTTC. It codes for CASSFLTGGGAGNEQFF.

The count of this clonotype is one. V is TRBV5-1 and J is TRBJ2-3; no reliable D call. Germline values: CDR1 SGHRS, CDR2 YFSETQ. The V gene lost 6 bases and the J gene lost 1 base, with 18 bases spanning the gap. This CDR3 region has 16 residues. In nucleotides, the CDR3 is TGCGCCAGCATGTCGGCCGGTTTGAGTCGCACAGATACGCAGTATTTT. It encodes CASMSAGLSRTDTQYF.